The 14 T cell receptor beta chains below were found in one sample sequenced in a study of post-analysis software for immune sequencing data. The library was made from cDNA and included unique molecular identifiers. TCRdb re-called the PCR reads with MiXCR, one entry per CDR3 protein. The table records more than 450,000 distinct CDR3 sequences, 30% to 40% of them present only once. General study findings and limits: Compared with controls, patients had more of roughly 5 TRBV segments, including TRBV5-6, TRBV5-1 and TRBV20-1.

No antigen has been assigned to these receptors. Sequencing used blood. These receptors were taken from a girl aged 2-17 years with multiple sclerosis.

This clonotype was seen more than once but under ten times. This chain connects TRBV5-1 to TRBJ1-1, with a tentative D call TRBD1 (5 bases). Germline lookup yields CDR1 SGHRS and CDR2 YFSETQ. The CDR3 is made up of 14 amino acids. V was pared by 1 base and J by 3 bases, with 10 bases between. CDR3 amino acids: CASSLLGLDTEAFF. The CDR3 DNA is TGCGCCAGCAGCTTGCTGGGGCTTGACACTGAAGCTTTCTTT.

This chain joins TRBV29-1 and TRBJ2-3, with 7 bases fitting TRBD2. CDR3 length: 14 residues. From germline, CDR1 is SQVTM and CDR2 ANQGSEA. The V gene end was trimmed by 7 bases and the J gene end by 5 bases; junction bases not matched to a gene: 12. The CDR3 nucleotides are TGCAGCGCCGACCGGGGCGGGGGACTAGATACGCAGTATTTT. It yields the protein CSADRGGGLDTQYF.

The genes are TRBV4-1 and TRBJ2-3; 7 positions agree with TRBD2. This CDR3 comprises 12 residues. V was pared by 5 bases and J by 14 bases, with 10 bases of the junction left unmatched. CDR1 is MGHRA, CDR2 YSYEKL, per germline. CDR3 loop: CASSNLAASVYF. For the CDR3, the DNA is TGCGCCAGCAGCAACCTAGCGGCCTCGGTGTATTTT.

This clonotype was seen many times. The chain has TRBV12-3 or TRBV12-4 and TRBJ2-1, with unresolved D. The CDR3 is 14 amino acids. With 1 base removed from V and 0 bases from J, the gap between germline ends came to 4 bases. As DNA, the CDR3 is TGTGCCAGCAGTTTAGTGAGCTCCTACAATGAGCAGTTCTTC. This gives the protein CASSLVSSYNEQFF.

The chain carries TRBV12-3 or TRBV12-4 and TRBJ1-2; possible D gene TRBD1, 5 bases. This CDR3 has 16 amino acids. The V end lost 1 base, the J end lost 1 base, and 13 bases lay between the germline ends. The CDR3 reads CASSLGSRDLNYGYTF. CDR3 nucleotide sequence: TGTGCCAGCAGTTTAGGGTCCAGGGACCTTAACTATGGCTACACCTTC.

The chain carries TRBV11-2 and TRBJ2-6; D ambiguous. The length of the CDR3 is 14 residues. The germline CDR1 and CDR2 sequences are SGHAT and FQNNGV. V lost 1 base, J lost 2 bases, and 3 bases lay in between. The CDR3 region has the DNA TGTGCCAGCAGCTTAGCTACTGGGGCCAACGTCCTGACTTTC. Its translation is CASSLATGANVLTF. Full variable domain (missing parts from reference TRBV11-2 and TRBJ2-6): EAGVAQSPRYKIIEKRQSVAFWCNPISGHATLYWYQQILGQGPKLLIQFQNNGVVDDSQLPKDRFSAERLKGVDSTLKIQPAKLEDSAVYLCASSLATGANVLTFGAGSRLTVL.

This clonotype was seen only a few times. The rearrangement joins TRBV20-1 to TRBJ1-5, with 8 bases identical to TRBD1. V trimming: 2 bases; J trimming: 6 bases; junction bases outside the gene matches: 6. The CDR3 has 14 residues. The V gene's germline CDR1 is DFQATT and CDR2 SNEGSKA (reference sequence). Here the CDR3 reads CSARNTGGAQPQHF. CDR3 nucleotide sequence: TGCAGTGCTAGAAATACAGGGGGGGCTCAGCCCCAGCATTTT.

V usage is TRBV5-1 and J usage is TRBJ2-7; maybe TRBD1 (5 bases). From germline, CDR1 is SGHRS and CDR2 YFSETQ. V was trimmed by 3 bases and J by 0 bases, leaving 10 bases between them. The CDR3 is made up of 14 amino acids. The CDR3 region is CASSYDRASYEQYF. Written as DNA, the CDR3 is TGCGCCAGCAGCTACGACAGAGCCTCCTACGAGCAGTACTTC.

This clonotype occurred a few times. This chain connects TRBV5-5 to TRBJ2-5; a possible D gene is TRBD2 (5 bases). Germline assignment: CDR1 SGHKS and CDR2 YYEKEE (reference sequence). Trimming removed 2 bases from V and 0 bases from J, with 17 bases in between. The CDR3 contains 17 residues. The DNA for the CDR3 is TGTGCCAGCAGCTTAACTAGGAGTTCCGCATACCAAGAGACCCAGTACTTC. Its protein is CASSLTRSSAYQETQYF.

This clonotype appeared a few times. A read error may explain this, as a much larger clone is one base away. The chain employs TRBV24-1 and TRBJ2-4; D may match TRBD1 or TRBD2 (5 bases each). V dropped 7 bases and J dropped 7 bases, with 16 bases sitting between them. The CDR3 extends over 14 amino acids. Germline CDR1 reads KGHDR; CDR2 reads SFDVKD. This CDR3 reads CATRDTGTRNIQYF. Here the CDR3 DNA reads TGTGCCACCAGGGACACCGGGACGAGGAACATTCAGTACTTC.

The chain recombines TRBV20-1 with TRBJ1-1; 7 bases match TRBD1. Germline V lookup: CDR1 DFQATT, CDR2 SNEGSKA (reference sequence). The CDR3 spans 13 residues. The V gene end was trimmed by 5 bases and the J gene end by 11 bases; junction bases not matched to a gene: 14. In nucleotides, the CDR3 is TGCAGTGCTCGCCCCACCGGGCAGGGGGTCGCTTTCTTT. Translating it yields CSARPTGQGVAFF.

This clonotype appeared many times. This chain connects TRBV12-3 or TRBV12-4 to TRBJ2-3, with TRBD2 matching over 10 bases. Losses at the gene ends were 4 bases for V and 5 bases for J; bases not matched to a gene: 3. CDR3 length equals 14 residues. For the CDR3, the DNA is TGTGCCAGCAGTTCCACTAGCGGGGTAGATACGCAGTATTTT. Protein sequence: CASSSTSGVDTQYF.

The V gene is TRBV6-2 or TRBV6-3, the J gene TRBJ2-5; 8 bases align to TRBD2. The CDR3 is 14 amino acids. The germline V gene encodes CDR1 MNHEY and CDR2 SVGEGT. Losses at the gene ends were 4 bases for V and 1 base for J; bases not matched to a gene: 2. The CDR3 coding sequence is TGTGCCAGCAGTTTTGCGGGGGGCCAAGAGACCCAGTACTTC. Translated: CASSFAGGQETQYF.

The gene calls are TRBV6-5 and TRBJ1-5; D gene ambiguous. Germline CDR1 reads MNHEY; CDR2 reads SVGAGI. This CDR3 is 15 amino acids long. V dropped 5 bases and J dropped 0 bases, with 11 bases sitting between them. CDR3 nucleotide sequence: TGTGCCAGCAGTCCAGATGTGAGTAGCAATCAGCCCCAGCATTTT. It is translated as CASSPDVSSNQPQHF.